Listed below are T cell receptor beta chains from one sample, sequenced in a study of PD-1 blockade in classical Hodgkin lymphoma. Repertoires were generated with immunoSEQ multiplex PCR, while TCRdb's copy carries only in-frame clones and drops some. This sample has tens of thousands of clones, with around four fifths found just once. The source material was peripheral blood mononuclear cells (PBMCs), sampled before the fourth cycle of nivolumab. Every receptor here comes from a human donor with classical Hodgkin lymphoma. The CDR3 runs from the conserved cysteine through the conserved F or W. D genes are given only for firm matches. Clone size appears in some rows only: once, few, many, or a class for an expanded clone.

J	V	D	size	CDR3	DNA
TRBJ2-2	TRBV15	-	-	CATSRAYGTYREDTGELFF	TGTGCCACCAGCAGAGCTTATGGGACATATCGCGAAGACACCGGGGAGCTGTTTTTT
TRBJ1-3	TRBV6-6	-	-	CASSYSRDTGNTIYF	TGTGCCAGCAGTTACTCGAGGGATACTGGAAACACCATATATTTT
TRBJ2-2	TRBV5-5	-	-	CASSLWDTGELFF	TGTGCCAGCAGCTTGTGGGACACCGGGGAGCTGTTTTTT
TRBJ2-3	TRBV5-1	-	-	CASSWTAREWTDTQYF	TGCGCCAGCAGCTGGACAGCGAGGGAGTGGACAGATACGCAGTATTTT
TRBJ2-7	TRBV13	-	-	CASSGGNYEQYF	TGTGCCAGCAGCGGGGGGAATTACGAGCAGTACTTC
TRBJ1-1	TRBV27	-	-	CASSSPGGGTEAFF	TGTGCCAGCAGTTCCCCAGGAGGTGGGACTGAAGCTTTCTTT
TRBJ2-2	TRBV18	-	-	CASSPLMGGSNTGELFF	TGTGCCAGCTCACCACTAATGGGTGGTTCTAACACCGGGGAGCTGTTTTTT
TRBJ2-5	TRBV10-3	-	once	CAISESGEETQYF	TGTGCCATCAGTGAGTCAGGGGAAGAGACCCAGTACTTC
TRBJ2-3	TRBV11-2	TRBD2	-	CASSNRDYWTDTQYF	TGTGCCAGCAGCAACCGGGACTACTGGACAGATACGCAGTATTTT
TRBJ1-5	TRBV7-2	TRBD1	-	CASSLWTGTNQPQHF	TGTGCCAGCAGTCTCTGGACAGGGACCAATCAGCCCCAGCATTTT
TRBJ2-1	TRBV2	TRBD1	-	CASSRDRGAYNEQFF	TGTGCCAGCAGCCGGGACAGGGGAGCTTACAATGAGCAGTTCTTC
TRBJ1-1	TRBV6-1	-	-	CASSEAVRGSREAFF	TGTGCCAGCAGTGAAGCAGTACGGGGATCCCGGGAAGCTTTCTTT
TRBJ1-4	TRBV7-2	-	-	CASSSFAGTFEKLFF	TGTGCCAGCAGCTCATTTGCGGGGACCTTTGAAAAACTGTTTTTT
TRBJ2-3	TRBV30	TRBD1	-	CAWTTGEATDTQYF	TGTGCCTGGACGACAGGGGAGGCTACGGATACGCAGTATTTT
TRBJ1-2	TRBV7-9	TRBD1	-	CASSLVRQGRNYGYTF	TGTGCCAGCAGCTTAGTTAGACAGGGACGGAACTATGGCTACACCTTC
TRBJ2-7	TRBV10-3	-	-	CAISEYQVSYEQYF	TGTGCCATCAGTGAGTACCAGGTGTCCTACGAGCAGTACTTC
TRBJ1-2	TRBV7-9	TRBD1	-	CASSLGNYRGNYGYTF	TGTGCCAGCAGCTTAGGAAATTACAGGGGAAACTATGGCTACACCTTC
TRBJ1-3	TRBV11-2	-	-	CASSLGGPASGNTIYF	TGTGCCAGCAGCTTAGGGGGGCCAGCCTCTGGAAACACCATATATTTT
TRBJ2-1	TRBV7-2	TRBD1	-	CASSSTGTGNQFF	TGTGCCAGCAGTTCGACCGGGACAGGAAACCAGTTCTTC
TRBJ2-3	TRBV25-1	-	-	CASSDWASSTLGDTQYF	TGTGCCAGCAGTGACTGGGCTTCGAGCACTCTCGGGGATACGCAGTATTTT
TRBJ2-3	TRBV4-3	-	-	CASSQEGPGVGTDTQYF	TGCGCCAGCAGCCAAGAGGGGCCGGGGGTAGGGACAGATACGCAGTATTTT
TRBJ2-1	TRBV28	TRBD2	-	CASSPGTSGSWGGHNEQFF	TGTGCCAGCAGTCCCGGGACTAGCGGGAGTTGGGGGGGCCACAATGAGCAGTTCTTC
TRBJ1-2	TRBV18	TRBD1	-	CASSPADRDGYTF	TGTGCCAGCTCACCGGCGGACAGGGACGGCTACACCTTC
TRBJ1-5	TRBV6-5	-	-	CASSGKEDQPQHF	TGTGCCAGCAGTGGAAAAGAGGATCAGCCCCAGCATTTT
TRBJ2-7	TRBV11-2	-	once	CASSFPGASYEQYF	TGTGCCAGCAGCTTCCCAGGGGCCTCCTACGAGCAGTACTTC
TRBJ1-4	TRBV7-6	-	-	CASRDMEANEKLFF	TGTGCCAGCAGGGATATGGAAGCTAATGAAAAACTGTTTTTT
TRBJ2-1	TRBV6-5	TRBD2	-	CASIPLAGGYNEQFF	TGTGCCAGCATCCCCCTAGCGGGAGGTTACAATGAGCAGTTCTTC
TRBJ2-3	TRBV30	TRBD2	-	CAWSVTSVTDTQYF	TGTGCCTGGAGTGTGACTAGCGTTACAGATACGCAGTATTTT
TRBJ1-2	TRBV7-9	-	many	CASSLASHGYTF	TGTGCCAGCAGCTTAGCCAGCCATGGCTACACCTTC
TRBJ1-2	TRBV18	-	-	CASSTQTDSNYGYTF	TGTGCCAGCTCGACCCAGACAGATTCTAACTATGGCTACACCTTC
TRBJ1-2	TRBV4-1	TRBD1	-	CASSQVLGQYYGYTF	TGCGCCAGCAGCCAAGTTCTGGGACAGTACTATGGCTACACCTTC
TRBJ1-2	TRBV11-1	-	-	CASRGAWEGRRYGYTF	TGTGCCAGCAGGGGGGCTTGGGAGGGAAGAAGGTATGGCTACACCTTC
TRBJ1-1	TRBV18	-	-	CASSPRVGSMNTEAFF	TGTGCCAGCTCACCACGCGTCGGGTCGATGAACACTGAAGCTTTCTTT
TRBJ1-6	TRBV2	-	-	CASSELRVNSPLHF	TGTGCCAGCAGTGAATTACGGGTTAATTCACCCCTCCACTTT
TRBJ2-1	TRBV9	-	-	CASSVKSGRTSFNEQFF	TGTGCCAGCAGCGTAAAAAGCGGAAGGACAAGCTTCAATGAGCAGTTCTTC
TRBJ2-3	TRBV5-1	-	-	CASSSLLIGYNTDTQYF	TGCGCCAGCAGCTCATTACTAATCGGGTATAACACAGATACGCAGTATTTT
TRBJ2-3	TRBV9	TRBD1	once	CASSVVGQGGTDTQYF	TGTGCCAGCAGCGTAGTTGGACAGGGGGGCACAGATACGCAGTATTTT
TRBJ1-3	TRBV6-1	TRBD1	-	CASIPDRAHGNTIYF	TGTGCCAGCATTCCTGACAGGGCGCATGGAAACACCATATATTTT
TRBJ2-7	TRBV7-3	-	-	CASSPRPPYEQYF	TGTGCCAGCAGCCCTCGACCACCTTACGAGCAGTACTTC
TRBJ1-5	TRBV6-1	-	-	CASSRRNQPQHF	TGTGCCAGCTCGCGGCGGAATCAGCCCCAGCATTTT
TRBJ2-1	TRBV28	TRBD2	-	CASSLSTSGTYYNEQFF	TGTGCCAGCAGTTTATCGACTAGCGGGACCTACTACAATGAGCAGTTCTTC
TRBJ1-1	TRBV28	-	few	CASRHQRREAFF	TGTGCCAGCAGACACCAGAGGAGGGAAGCTTTCTTT
TRBJ2-2	TRBV7-9	TRBD1	few	CASSLDPGQAANTGELFF	TGTGCCAGCAGCTTAGACCCCGGACAGGCTGCGAACACCGGGGAGCTGTTTTTT
TRBJ1-2	TRBV30	TRBD1	-	CAWTGTAYGYTF	TGTGCCTGGACAGGGACAGCCTATGGCTACACCTTC
TRBJ2-1	TRBV7-9	TRBD1	-	CASSFGQGSYNEQFF	TGTGCCAGCAGCTTCGGACAGGGCTCCTACAATGAGCAGTTCTTC
TRBJ2-3	TRBV7-9	-	-	CASSLAPGGTSTDTQYF	TGTGCCAGCAGCTTAGCGCCAGGGGGGACAAGCACAGATACGCAGTATTTT
TRBJ1-2	TRBV4-2	-	-	CASSQEAQAGGYTF	TGTGCCAGCAGCCAAGAAGCCCAAGCGGGTGGCTACACCTTC
TRBJ1-5	TRBV7-2	-	-	CASSLGHGGVGNQPQHF	TGTGCCAGCAGCTTAGGGCACGGGGGGGTAGGCAATCAGCCCCAGCATTTT
TRBJ1-1	TRBV11-2	-	once	CASSLVPDYYTEAFF	TGTGCCAGCAGCTTAGTACCGGATTACTACACTGAAGCTTTCTTT
TRBJ1-2	TRBV10-3	-	-	CAIQPANYGYTF	TGTGCCATCCAACCAGCTAACTATGGCTACACCTTC
TRBJ2-3	TRBV7-9	-	-	CASSSFAGRSDTQYF	TGTGCCAGCAGCTCCTTCGCGGGACGTTCAGATACGCAGTATTTT
TRBJ2-1	TRBV27	TRBD2	-	CASSLPGGNEQFF	TGTGCCAGCAGTCTTCCCGGGGGGAATGAGCAGTTCTTC